Sequencing of this T cell receptor (beta chain) was carried out in a study of STAT5B mutations in CD4+ large granular lymphocyte leukemia. In the authors' methods: A productive frequency of 2.59 x 10-5 was the lowest detectable. Clones were sequenced by immunoSEQ multiplex PCR, and TCRdb holds only the in-frame ones, with some missing. V, J and clone size were drawn from that table, and D and trimming were deduced from the DNA. Here the sample spans fewer than 35,000 clones, 65% to 70% being singletons. A note on this clone: No antigen is known for it.

Germline CDR1 is MNHNY and CDR2 is SVGAGI (reference sequence). J gave up 12 bases and V 6 bases, and 14 bases lay outside the gene matches. This CDR3 comprises 15 residues. Study-wide results and limits: 8/27 top patient clones versus 2/35 control clones were TRBV06-family.

Sample: CD4+ T cells from blood buffy coats. The clonotype was recovered from a human donor in good health. The chain joins TRBV6-6 to TRBJ2-1, with 10 nucleotides matching TRBD2. CDR3 nucleotide sequence: TGTGCCAGCAGGCTAGCGGGGGAGAAGTCCCCGCGGCAGTTCTTC. Its translation: CASRLAGEKSPRQFF.